This T cell receptor (beta chain) is drawn from a study of blood T cell repertoires in COVID-19. On the study more broadly: Collection of acute and convalescent COVID-19 samples took place in the United States, Italy and Spain. T cells, B-cell-depleted T cells, or PBMCs supplied cDNA or gDNA.

The germline V gene encodes CDR1 SGHVS and CDR2 FNYEAQ. The CDR3 totals 16 residues. Germline trimming cut 6 bases from V and 6 bases from J; bases unmatched to any gene: 10. In the study's own analysis: Amplifying reference gene primers gave estimates of nucleated cell counts. Using immunoSEQ multiplex PCR, the repertoire was profiled, and TCRdb retains in-frame clones only, with some absent. V and J calls and clone size are given by that table; D and trimming were obtained from the DNA. The sample has fewer than 250,000 clones, approximately 86% seen once. This clone was seen only a few times. The source of this sequence is a man aged 55 to 70 with acute or convalescent COVID-19. The chain recombines TRBV7-6 with TRBJ2-2; 10 nucleotides align to TRBD1. The specimen was peripheral blood. This CDR3 reads CASRYTTGTGAGELFF. CDR3 DNA: TGTGCCAGCAGATATACCACCGGGACAGGGGCCGGGGAGCTGTTTTTT. Variable domain in full (rest from reference TRBV7-6 and TRBJ2-2): GAGVSQSPRYKVTKRGQDVALRCDPISGHVSLYWYRQALGQGPEFLTYFNYEAQQDKSGLPNDRFSAERPEGSISTLTIQRTEQRDSAMYRCASRYTTGTGAGELFFGEGSRLTVL.